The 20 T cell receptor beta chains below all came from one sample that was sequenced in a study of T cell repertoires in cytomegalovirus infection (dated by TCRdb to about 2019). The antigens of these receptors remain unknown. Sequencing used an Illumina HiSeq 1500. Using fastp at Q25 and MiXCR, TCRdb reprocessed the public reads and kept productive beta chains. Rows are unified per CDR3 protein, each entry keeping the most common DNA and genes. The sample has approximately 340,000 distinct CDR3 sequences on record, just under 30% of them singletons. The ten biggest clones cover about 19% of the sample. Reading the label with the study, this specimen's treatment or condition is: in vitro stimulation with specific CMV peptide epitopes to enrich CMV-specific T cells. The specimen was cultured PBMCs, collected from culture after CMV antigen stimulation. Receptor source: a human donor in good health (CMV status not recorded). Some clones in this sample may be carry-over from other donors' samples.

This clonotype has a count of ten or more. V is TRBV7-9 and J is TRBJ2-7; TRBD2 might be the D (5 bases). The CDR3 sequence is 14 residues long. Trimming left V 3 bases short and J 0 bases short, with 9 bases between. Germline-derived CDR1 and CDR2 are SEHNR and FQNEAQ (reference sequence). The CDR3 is CASSFPGSSYEQYF. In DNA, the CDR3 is TGTGCCAGCAGCTTCCCGGGGAGCTCCTACGAGCAGTACTTC.

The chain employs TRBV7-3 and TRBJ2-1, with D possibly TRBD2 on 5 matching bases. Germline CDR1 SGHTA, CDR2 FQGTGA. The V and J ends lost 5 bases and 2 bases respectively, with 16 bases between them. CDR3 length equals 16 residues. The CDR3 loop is CASSDRLGATYNEQFF. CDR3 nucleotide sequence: TGTGCCAGCAGCGATAGATTGGGAGCTACCTACAATGAGCAGTTCTTC.

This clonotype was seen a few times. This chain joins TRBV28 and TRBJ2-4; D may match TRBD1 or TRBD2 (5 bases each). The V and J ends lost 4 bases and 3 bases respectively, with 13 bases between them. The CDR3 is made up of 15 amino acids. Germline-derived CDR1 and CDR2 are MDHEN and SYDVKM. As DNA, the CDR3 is TGTGCCAGCAGTTCATCCGGGGCTAACAAAAACATTCAGTACTTC. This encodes CASSSSGANKNIQYF.

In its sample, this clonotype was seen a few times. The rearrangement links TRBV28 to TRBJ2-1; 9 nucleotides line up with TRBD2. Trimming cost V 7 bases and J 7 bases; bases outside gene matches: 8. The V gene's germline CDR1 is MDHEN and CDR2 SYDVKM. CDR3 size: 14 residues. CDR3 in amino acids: CASKAGGSRNEQFF. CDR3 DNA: TGTGCCAGCAAGGCGGGAGGGTCCCGGAATGAGCAGTTCTTC.

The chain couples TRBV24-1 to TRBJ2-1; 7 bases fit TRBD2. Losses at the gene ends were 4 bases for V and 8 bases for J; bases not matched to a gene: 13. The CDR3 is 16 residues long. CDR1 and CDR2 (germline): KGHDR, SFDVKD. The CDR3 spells CATSETRLADTDEQFF. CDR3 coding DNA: TGTGCCACCAGTGAGACGCGACTAGCTGATACCGATGAGCAGTTCTTC.

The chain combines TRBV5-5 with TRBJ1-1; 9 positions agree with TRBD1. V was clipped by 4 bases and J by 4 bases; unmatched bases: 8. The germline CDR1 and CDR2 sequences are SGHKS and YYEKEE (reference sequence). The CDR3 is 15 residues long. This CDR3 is CASSGPGQGRTEAFF. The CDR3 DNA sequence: TGTGCCAGCAGCGGACCGGGACAGGGACGCACTGAAGCTTTCTTT. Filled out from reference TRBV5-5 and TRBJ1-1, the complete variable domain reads DAGVTQSPTHLIKTRGQQVTLRCSPISGHKSVSWYQQVLGQGPQFIFQYYEKEERGRGNFPDRFSARQFPNYSSELNVNALLLGDSALYLCASSGPGQGRTEAFFGQGTRLTVV.

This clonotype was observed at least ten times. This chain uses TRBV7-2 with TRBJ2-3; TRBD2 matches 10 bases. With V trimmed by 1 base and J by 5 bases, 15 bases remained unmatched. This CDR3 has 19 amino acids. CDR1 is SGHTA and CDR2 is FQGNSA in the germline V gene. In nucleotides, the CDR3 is TGTGCCAGCAGCTTAGACACACTCGGCGTAGCGGGAGGTGAAGATACGCAGTATTTT. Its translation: CASSLDTLGVAGGEDTQYF.

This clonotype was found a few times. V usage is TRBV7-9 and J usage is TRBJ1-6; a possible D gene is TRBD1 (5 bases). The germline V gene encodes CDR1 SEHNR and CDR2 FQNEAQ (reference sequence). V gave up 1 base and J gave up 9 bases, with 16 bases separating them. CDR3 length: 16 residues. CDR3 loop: CASSLGRGTEGSPLHF. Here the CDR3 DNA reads TGTGCCAGCAGCTTAGGACGCGGGACGGAAGGTTCACCCCTCCACTTT.

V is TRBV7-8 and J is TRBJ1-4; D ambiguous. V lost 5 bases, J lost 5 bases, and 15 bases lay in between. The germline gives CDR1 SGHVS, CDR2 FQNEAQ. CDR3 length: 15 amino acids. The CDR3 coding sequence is TGTGCCAGCAGCCCCAAAGGACGGAGAAATGAAAAACTGTTTTTT. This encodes CASSPKGRRNEKLFF.

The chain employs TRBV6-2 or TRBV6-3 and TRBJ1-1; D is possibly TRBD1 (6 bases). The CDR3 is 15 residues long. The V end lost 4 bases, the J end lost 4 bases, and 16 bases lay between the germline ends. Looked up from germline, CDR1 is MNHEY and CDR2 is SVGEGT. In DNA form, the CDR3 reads TGTGCCAGCAGTTTTTCAGGGGCGCGGGGCACTGAAGCTTTCTTT. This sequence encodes CASSFSGARGTEAFF.

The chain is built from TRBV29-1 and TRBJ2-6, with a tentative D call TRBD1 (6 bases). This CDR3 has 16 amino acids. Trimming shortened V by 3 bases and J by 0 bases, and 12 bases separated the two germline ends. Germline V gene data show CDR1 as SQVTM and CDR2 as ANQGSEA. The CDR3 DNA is TGCAGCGTTGACAGGGGAAGTGGCTCTGGGGCCAACGTCCTGACTTTC. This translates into CSVDRGSGSGANVLTF.

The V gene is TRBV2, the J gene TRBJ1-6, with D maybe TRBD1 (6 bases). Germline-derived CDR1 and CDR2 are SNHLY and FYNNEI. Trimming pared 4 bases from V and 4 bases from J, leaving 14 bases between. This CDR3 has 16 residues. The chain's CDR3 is CASSGDTFTYNSPLHF. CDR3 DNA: TGTGCCAGCAGTGGGGACACCTTCACGTATAATTCACCCCTCCACTTT. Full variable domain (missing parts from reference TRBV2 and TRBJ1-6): EPEVTQTPSHQVTQMGQEVILRCVPISNHLYFYWYRQILGQKVEFLVSFYNNEISEKSEIFDDQFSVERPDGSNFTLKIRSTKLEDSAMYFCASSGDTFTYNSPLHFGNGTRLTVT.

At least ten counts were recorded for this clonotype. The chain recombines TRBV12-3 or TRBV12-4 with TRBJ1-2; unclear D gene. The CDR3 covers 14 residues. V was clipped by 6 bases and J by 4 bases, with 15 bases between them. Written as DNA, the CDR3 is TGTGCCAGCAGCCGGATAAGAGGGCTCTATGGCTACACCTTC. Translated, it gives CASSRIRGLYGYTF.

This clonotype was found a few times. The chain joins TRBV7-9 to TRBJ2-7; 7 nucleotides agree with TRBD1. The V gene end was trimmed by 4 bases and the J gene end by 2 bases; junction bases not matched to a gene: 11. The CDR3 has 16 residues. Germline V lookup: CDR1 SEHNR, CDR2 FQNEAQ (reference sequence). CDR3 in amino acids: CASSSPTGRMTYEQYF. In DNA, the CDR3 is TGTGCCAGCAGCTCCCCGACAGGGAGAATGACCTACGAGCAGTACTTC.

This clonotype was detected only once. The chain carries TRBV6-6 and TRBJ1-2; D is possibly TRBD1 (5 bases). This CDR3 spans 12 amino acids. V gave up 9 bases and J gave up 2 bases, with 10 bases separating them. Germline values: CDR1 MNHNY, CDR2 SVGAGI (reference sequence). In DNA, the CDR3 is TGTGCCAGGAGTCGACAGAACTATGGCTACACCTTC. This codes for CARSRQNYGYTF.

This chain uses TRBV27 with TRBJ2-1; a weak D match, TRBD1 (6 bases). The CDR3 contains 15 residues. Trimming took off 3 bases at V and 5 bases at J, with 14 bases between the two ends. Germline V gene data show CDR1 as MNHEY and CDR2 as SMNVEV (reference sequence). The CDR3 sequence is CASSFPPGHHNEQFF. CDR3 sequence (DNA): TGTGCCAGCAGTTTCCCCCCGGGACATCACAATGAGCAGTTCTTC.

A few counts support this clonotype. The CDR3 sequence: CASSWTGGQETQYF. CDR3 coding DNA: TGTGCCAGCAGCTGGACAGGGGGGCAAGAGACCCAGTACTTC. This chain links TRBV7-6 with TRBJ2-5, with 10 nucleotides matching TRBD1. This CDR3 comprises 14 residues. Per germline, CDR1 SGHVS and CDR2 FNYEAQ. V lost 4 bases and J lost 2; bases outside the gene matches: 1.

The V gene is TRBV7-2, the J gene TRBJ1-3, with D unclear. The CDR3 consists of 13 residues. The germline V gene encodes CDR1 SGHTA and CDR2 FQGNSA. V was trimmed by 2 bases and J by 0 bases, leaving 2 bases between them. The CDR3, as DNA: TGTGCCAGCAGCTTAAACTCTGGAAACACCATATATTTT. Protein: CASSLNSGNTIYF.

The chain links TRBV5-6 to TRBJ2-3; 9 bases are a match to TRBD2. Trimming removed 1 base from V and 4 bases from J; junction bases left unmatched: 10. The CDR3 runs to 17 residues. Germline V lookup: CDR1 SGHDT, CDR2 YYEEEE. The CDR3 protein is CASSLSQREESADTQYF. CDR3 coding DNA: TGTGCCAGCAGCTTGTCCCAGCGGGAGGAGTCCGCAGATACGCAGTATTTT.

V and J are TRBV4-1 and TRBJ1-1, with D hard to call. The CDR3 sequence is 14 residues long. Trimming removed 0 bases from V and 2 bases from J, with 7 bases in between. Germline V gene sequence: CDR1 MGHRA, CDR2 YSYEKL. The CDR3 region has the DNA TGCGCCAGCAGCCAAGATAGCTCAAACACTGAAGCTTTCTTT. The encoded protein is CASSQDSSNTEAFF.